This T cell receptor (beta chain) was documented in a study of blood T cell repertoires in COVID-19. At the level of the study: T cells, B-cell-depleted T cells, or PBMCs provided the cDNA or gDNA that served as material.

TCRdb's table, derived via immunoSEQ multiplex PCR, lists solely in-frame clones and lacks some. Of roughly 240,000 clones listed, 70% to 90% were seen once; the top ten hold 5% to 6.5%. The germline CDR1 and CDR2 sequences are SEHNR and FQNEAQ (reference sequence). The V segment lost 1 base and the J segment 3 bases; nucleotides outside the gene matches: 9. This CDR3 comprises 17 residues. The chain employs TRBV7-9 and TRBJ2-5, with 9 bases fitting TRBD2. Sample: peripheral blood. The origin of this receptor is a man between 45 and 60 years old with COVID-19, enrolled during active disease. The CDR3 DNA sequence: TGTGCCAGCAGCTTAGTTGGTAGCGGGGGAACCAAAGAGACCCAGTACTTC. Translated, it gives CASSLVGSGGTKETQYF.